The clone carrying this T cell receptor beta chain was seen just once. Its matching antigen is unknown. The data originate from a study of OX40 agonist ivuxolimab in advanced cancers. The overall study: The drug used for patients, ivuxolimab, was an agonistic anti-OX40 (CD134) antibody. Averaging roughly 60 years in age, with a range of roughly 20 to 80, the cohort was around 83% male.

V lost 1 base, J lost 0 bases, and 7 bases lay in between. The CDR3 sequence is 15 residues long. Germline-derived CDR1 and CDR2 are SGHTA and FQGNSA. TCRdb keeps only in-frame clones here, not all; method: immunoSEQ multiplex PCR. The repertoire holds tens of thousands of clones, with roughly 90% as singletons. Points from the study as a whole: CD8+ T cells averaged more expanded clones than CD4+. At 0.1 to 3.0 mg/kg, clonal expansion of CD4+ and CD8+ blood T cells had occurred by week 6.

The sample consisted of CD4+ or CD8+ T cells sorted from blood, taken in a trial of the OX40 agonist ivuxolimab. The TCR comes from an adult with an advanced solid tumor such as melanoma, head and neck, liver or kidney cancer. The chain carries TRBV7-2 and TRBJ1-5; no clear D gene. In DNA, the CDR3 is TGTGCCAGCAGCTTAGAACGGGATAGCAATCAGCCCCAGCATTTT. Translating it yields CASSLERDSNQPQHF.